The 22 T cell receptor beta chains in this list originate from one sample, sequenced in a study of T cell responses to AZD1222 COVID-19 vaccine. The assay was immunoSEQ multiplex PCR, and TCRdb's table has in-frame clones only and misses some. The sample consists of around 180,000 clones, around 90% of them appearing once. Source: peripheral blood, taken on day 0 of AZD1222 vaccination. The receptor set was obtained from an adult in good health.

The chain couples TRBV29-1 to TRBJ2-1; tentative D call: TRBD2 (6 bases). V lost 2 bases and J 8 bases, leaving 19 bases between the germline ends. The CDR3 extends over 15 amino acids. The germline V gene has CDR1 SQVTM and CDR2 ANQGSEA. CDR3 sequence reads: CSVETGTLLLDEQFF. CDR3 nucleotide sequence: TGCAGCGTTGAAACCGGGACTCTGCTCCTCGATGAGCAGTTCTTC.

The genes are TRBV27 and TRBJ1-2; 7 nucleotides line up with TRBD1. The V gene end was trimmed by 4 bases and the J gene end by 11 bases; junction bases not matched to a gene: 10. Germline lookup yields CDR1 MNHEY and CDR2 SMNVEV (reference sequence). The CDR3 extends over 13 amino acids. CDR3 in amino acids: CASSSQGVMRYTF. In DNA, the CDR3 is TGTGCCAGCAGTTCCCAGGGGGTAATGCGGTACACCTTC.

The chain employs TRBV16 and TRBJ1-5, with D uncertain. Trimming took off 4 bases at V and 9 bases at J, with 7 bases between the two ends. This CDR3 contains 11 residues. Germline CDR1 KGHSY, CDR2 FQNENV. The CDR3 nucleotides are TGTGCCAGCAGCCTCCGCGGGCCCCAGCATTTT. Translated, it gives CASSLRGPQHF. The full variable domain, completed using reference TRBV16 and TRBJ1-5, is GEEVAQTPKHLVRGEGQKAKLYCAPIKGHSYVFWYQQVLKNEFKFLISFQNENVFDETGMPKERFSAKCLPNSPCSLEIQATKLEDSAVYFCASSLRGPQHFGDGTRLSIL.

J is TRBJ1-5 and V is TRBV4-2; D is uncertain. CDR1 is LGHNA and CDR2 is YNFKEQ in the germline V gene. This CDR3 region has 15 residues. Trimming shortened V by 1 base and J by 0 bases, and 7 bases separated the two germline ends. The DNA of the CDR3 is TGTGCCAGCAGCCAAGTCCCAGATAGCAATCAGCCCCAGCATTTT. Protein sequence: CASSQVPDSNQPQHF.

The chain uses TRBV7-9 and TRBJ2-1, with D hard to call. Trimming took 2 bases from V and 7 from J, leaving 18 bases between them. This CDR3 is built from 16 residues. Germline V gene sequence: CDR1 SEHNR, CDR2 FQNEAQ (reference sequence). The CDR3 region is CASSLHVIDSGNEQFF. The CDR3 DNA sequence: TGTGCCAGCAGCTTACATGTAATAGATTCAGGTAATGAGCAGTTCTTC. The full variable domain, in which reference TRBV7-9 and TRBJ2-1 provide the parts outside the CDR3, is DTGVSQNPRHKITKRGQNVTFRCDPISEHNRLYWYRQTLGQGPEFLTYFQNEAQLEKSRLLSDRFSAERPKGSFSTLEIQRTEQGDSAMYLCASSLHVIDSGNEQFFGPGTRLTVL.

This clone was recorded once. The CDR3 protein is CASASASGVLGDTQYF. The CDR3 bases are TGTGCCAGCGCGTCGGCTAGCGGGGTCCTAGGAGATACGCAGTATTTT. This chain connects TRBV9 to TRBJ2-3; 9 nucleotides match TRBD2. V lost 7 bases, J lost 5 bases, and 14 bases stayed unmatched. The CDR3 is made up of 16 amino acids. Per the germline V gene, CDR1 is SGDLS and CDR2 is YYNGEE.

In this sample, this clone turned up once. A much larger clone lies one base from this, so it may be a read error. The V call is TRBV10-1, the J call TRBJ2-7, with D perhaps TRBD1 (6 bases). The V gene's germline CDR1 is WNHNN and CDR2 SYGVQD (reference sequence). The CDR3 loop spans 12 amino acids. V shed 3 bases and J shed 3 bases, with 6 bases lying between them. The DNA for the CDR3 is TGCGCCAGCAGTGAAGGGGGCTACGAGCAGTACTTC. This sequence encodes CASSEGGYEQYF.

The chain is built from TRBV3-1 (or the pseudogene TRBV3-2) and TRBJ1-5, with D perhaps TRBD1 (5 bases). Germline V CDR1 and CDR2: LGHDT, YNNKEL (reference sequence). V was shortened by 5 bases and J by 6 bases, with 17 bases between the two germline ends. The CDR3 runs 15 residues. This CDR3 is CASSESRAGSQPQHF. The CDR3 coding sequence is TGTGCCAGCAGCGAAAGCAGGGCAGGGAGTCAGCCCCAGCATTTT.

The CDR3 DNA reads as TGTGCCAGCAGTGGTTTTGCAAGTATTGGCAATCAGCCCCAGCATTTT. It specifies CASSGFASIGNQPQHF. V usage is TRBV5-5 and J usage is TRBJ1-5; D is uncertain. The CDR3 length is 16 residues. V was clipped by 5 bases and J by 2 bases, with 17 bases between them. Per germline, CDR1 SGHKS and CDR2 YYEKEE (reference sequence).

The chain combines TRBV2 with TRBJ1-2; D not resolved. CDR1 SNHLY and CDR2 FYNNEI come from the germline V gene. This CDR3 region has 13 residues. The V gene lost 3 bases and the J gene lost 6 bases, with 11 bases spanning the gap. The CDR3 region has the DNA TGTGCCAGCAGTGATACCCGGGTAGATGGCTACACCTTC. This sequence encodes CASSDTRVDGYTF.

The J gene is TRBJ2-2, the V gene TRBV4-3; D remains unclear. The CDR3 is made up of 17 amino acids. Germline V gene data show CDR1 as LGHNA and CDR2 as YSLEER. Trimming pared 0 bases from V and 3 bases from J, leaving 14 bases between. CDR3 in amino acids: CASSQELASGDTGELFF. CDR3 nucleotides: TGCGCCAGCAGCCAAGAACTCGCTAGTGGGGACACCGGGGAGCTGTTTTTT.

The CDR3 loop is CASSLSLAADTQYF. The CDR3 DNA reads TGTGCCAGCAGCTTATCTCTAGCGGCAGATACGCAGTATTTT. The chain combines TRBV7-9 with TRBJ2-3; 7 bases are shared with TRBD2. The CDR3 contains 14 residues. CDR1 is SEHNR and CDR2 is FQNEAQ in the germline V gene (reference sequence). V was pared by 2 bases and J by 4 bases, with 3 bases of the junction left unmatched.

This chain connects TRBV19 to TRBJ1-5; D is unclear. The CDR3 is 13 residues long. The V gene's germline CDR1 is LNHDA and CDR2 SQIVND (reference sequence). V lost 5 bases, J lost 7 bases, and 12 bases lay in between. The DNA for the CDR3 is TGTGCCAGTAGTCGGGGTTTGGGACAGCCCCAGCATTTT. This translates into CASSRGLGQPQHF. Filled out from reference TRBV19 and TRBJ1-5, the complete variable domain reads DGGITQSPKYLFRKEGQNVTLSCEQNLNHDAMYWYRQDPGQGLRLIYYSQIVNDFQKGDIAEGYSVSREKKESFPLTVTSAQKNPTAFYLCASSRGLGQPQHFGDGTRLSIL.

The chain couples TRBV10-3 to TRBJ2-6; 12 positions match TRBD1. The V and J ends lost 0 bases and 1 base, in that order; junction bases with no gene match: 1. This CDR3 has 18 residues. CDR1 is ENHRY, CDR2 SYGVKD, per germline. CDR3 coding DNA: TGTGCCATCAGTGAGTCGGGACAGGGGGCATCTGGGGCCAACGTCCTGACTTTC. Its translation: CAISESGQGASGANVLTF.

This chain connects TRBV5-1 to TRBJ1-1; no reliable D call. CDR1 and CDR2 from the germline V gene are SGHRS and YFSETQ. This CDR3 comprises 14 residues. The ends were cut back, 0 bases at V and 3 bases at J, with 9 bases in the middle. CDR3 region: CASSLGTVDTEAFF. In nucleotides, the CDR3 is TGCGCCAGCAGCTTGGGAACGGTGGACACTGAAGCTTTCTTT.

The chain joins TRBV25-1 to TRBJ2-7; D tentatively fits TRBD1 or TRBD2 (5 bases each). Germline CDR1 is MGHDK and CDR2 is SYGVNS. The CDR3 has 11 residues. V was trimmed by 9 bases and J by 3 bases, leaving 9 bases between them. DNA for the CDR3: TGTGCCAGTGGGGACGGCTACGAGCAGTACTTC. Its protein product is CASGDGYEQYF.

The J gene is TRBJ1-1, the V gene TRBV11-2; TRBD1 matches at 9 bases. CDR3 size: 14 residues. V trimming: 3 bases; J trimming: 7 bases; junction bases outside the gene matches: 6. Germline CDR1 reads SGHAT; CDR2 reads FQNNGV. The CDR3: CASSLGQGTFEAFF. Written as DNA, the CDR3 is TGTGCCAGCAGCTTGGGACAGGGAACTTTTGAAGCTTTCTTT.

A few counts support this clone. The same CDR3 is also encoded by other DNA sequences in this sample. The V and J genes are TRBV6-1 and TRBJ2-7; 10 nucleotides align to TRBD1. Germline V gene sequence: CDR1 MNHNS, CDR2 SASEGT. The CDR3 contains 14 residues. V lost 1 base, J lost 4 bases, and 1 base stayed unmatched. CDR3 amino acids: CASSEGTGGYEQYF. CDR3 in DNA: TGTGCCAGCAGTGAAGGGACAGGGGGTTACGAGCAGTACTTC.

This chain uses TRBV7-2 with TRBJ2-1; D may be TRBD1 (6 bases). The CDR3 consists of 15 residues. The V end lost 2 bases, the J end lost 2 bases, and 10 bases lay between the germline ends. Germline values: CDR1 SGHTA, CDR2 FQGNSA. The CDR3 DNA sequence: TGTGCCAGCAGCTTATTCCAGGGGACCTACAATGAGCAGTTCTTC. Protein sequence: CASSLFQGTYNEQFF.

V usage is TRBV30 and J usage is TRBJ1-2; D call uncertain. V lost 1 base and J 3 bases, leaving 9 bases between the germline ends. The CDR3 spans 13 residues. CDR1 is GTSNPN, CDR2 SVGIG, per germline (reference sequence). CDR3 loop: CAWSEWMDYGYTF. CDR3 DNA: TGTGCCTGGAGTGAATGGATGGACTATGGCTACACCTTC.

This chain links TRBV5-1 with TRBJ2-1; 11 bases agree with TRBD2. Trimming removed 7 bases from V and 5 bases from J; junction bases left unmatched: 8. Germline V gene lookup returns CDR1 SGHRS and CDR2 YFSETQ. The CDR3 has 15 residues. The CDR3 bases are TGCGCCAGCGAGCTAGCGGGGGGCCGTGACAATGAGCAGTTCTTC. It specifies CASELAGGRDNEQFF.

This clone was counted once. The chain uses TRBV2 and TRBJ2-7, with D maybe TRBD2 (5 bases). Trimming stripped 8 bases from V and 7 bases from J, with 21 bases between. Germline-derived CDR1 and CDR2 are SNHLY and FYNNEI. CDR3 length equals 14 residues. CDR3: CASRASGLLREQYF. The CDR3 DNA reads TGTGCCAGCCGGGCCTCTGGACTCCTACGAGAGCAGTACTTC.